The 30 T cell receptor beta chains listed next were all sequenced from one sample in a study of T cell changes during pregnancy in multiple sclerosis. Data came from immunoSEQ multiplex PCR; TCRdb stores just in-frame clones and leaves some out. The table has roughly 110,000 clones, less than 95% seen once. The sequences come from peripheral blood, collected in the third trimester of pregnancy. These receptors were obtained from a female donor in good health, enrolled as a control in a pregnancy study.

This clone was counted once. The V gene is TRBV21-1, the J gene TRBJ2-7; the table calls TRBD1, which could not be checked here. TRBV21-1 is a listed pseudogene. This CDR3 region has 13 residues. CDR3 sequence (DNA): TGTGCCAGCGGGGACAGGAGCTCCTACGAGCAGTACTTC. It encodes CASGDRSSYEQYF.

This rearrangement joins TRBV2 to TRBJ2-2; 7 bases are a match to TRBD1. The germline CDR1 and CDR2 sequences are SNHLY and FYNNEI. Unmatched junction bases numbered 8, after V lost 1 base and J lost 0 bases. The CDR3 totals 18 residues. This CDR3 is CASSEVTGESTNTGELFF. The CDR3 DNA is TGTGCCAGCAGTGAAGTAACAGGGGAGTCTACGAACACCGGGGAGCTGTTTTTT. The whole variable domain, filled in from reference TRBV2 and TRBJ2-2, reads EPEVTQTPSHQVTQMGQEVILRCVPISNHLYFYWYRQILGQKVEFLVSFYNNEISEKSEIFDDQFSVERPDGSNFTLKIRSTKLEDSAMYFCASSEVTGESTNTGELFFGEGSRLTVL.

The chain joins TRBV19 to TRBJ1-1; 7 nucleotides match TRBD1. Per the germline V gene, CDR1 is LNHDA and CDR2 is SQIVND (reference sequence). The CDR3 covers 12 residues. With V trimmed by 5 bases and J by 8 bases, 5 bases remained unmatched. As DNA, the CDR3 is TGTGCCAGTAGTTGGGCAGGGGGAGAAGCTTTCTTT. This gives the protein CASSWAGGEAFF.

The chain carries TRBV16 and TRBJ1-2; D unresolved. The germline V gene has CDR1 KGHSY and CDR2 FQNENV. V was shortened by 3 bases and J by 4 bases, with 6 bases between the two germline ends. The CDR3 spans 12 residues. The CDR3 reads CASSQGPYGYTF. DNA of the CDR3: TGTGCCAGCAGCCAGGGCCCCTATGGCTACACCTTC. Complete variable domain (other parts from reference TRBV16 and TRBJ1-2): GEEVAQTPKHLVRGEGQKAKLYCAPIKGHSYVFWYQQVLKNEFKFLISFQNENVFDETGMPKERFSAKCLPNSPCSLEIQATKLEDSAVYFCASSQGPYGYTFGSGTRLTVV.

The CDR3 sequence is CASSLTGTSGGPSTDTQYF. The CDR3 bases are TGTGCCAGCAGCTTGACCGGGACTAGCGGGGGGCCTAGCACAGATACGCAGTATTTT. The gene calls are TRBV5-4 and TRBJ2-3, with 15 positions matching TRBD2. V lost 1 base to trimming and J lost 0 bases; unmatched junction nucleotides: 6. CDR3 length equals 19 residues. Germline V gives CDR1 SGHNT, CDR2 YYREEE (reference sequence).

CDR3 nucleotide sequence: TGTGCCAGCAGTCGGCCCAGCGGGGGGGCAGAGACCCAGTACTTC. Translating it yields CASSRPSGGAETQYF. The chain couples TRBV5-4 to TRBJ2-5, with 10 bases that match TRBD2. The CDR3 consists of 15 residues. V dropped 5 bases and J dropped 4; count of bases not matched to a gene: 8. Germline V gene lookup returns CDR1 SGHNT and CDR2 YYREEE (reference sequence).

This chain joins TRBV30 and TRBJ1-1; TRBD1 might be the D (5 bases). Per germline, CDR1 GTSNPN and CDR2 SVGIG (reference sequence). This CDR3 contains 13 residues. V was clipped by 5 bases and J by 5 bases, with 15 bases between them. Written as DNA, the CDR3 is TGTGCCTGGGGGGCTAGGGGTGGGACTGAAGCTTTCTTT. Its protein product is CAWGARGGTEAFF.

The genes are TRBV15 and TRBJ1-2; the D is unclear. V gave up 1 base and J gave up 8 bases, with 14 bases separating them. The germline CDR1 and CDR2 sequences are LNHNV and YYDKDF (reference sequence). The CDR3 totals 14 residues. Written as DNA, the CDR3 is TGTGCCACCAGCAGAGCGGGGTGGCCCTACGGCTACACCTTC. Translation: CATSRAGWPYGYTF.

The table lists this clone with a count of one. The CDR3 loop is CASSYGGNNEQFF. In DNA, the CDR3 is TGCGCCAGCAGCTACGGGGGGAACAATGAGCAGTTCTTC. This rearrangement joins TRBV5-1 to TRBJ2-1; 7 bases map to TRBD2. CDR3 length: 13 amino acids. The germline V gene has CDR1 SGHRS and CDR2 YFSETQ. With 3 bases clipped from V and 5 bases from J, the junction kept 2 bases outside the gene matches.

This sequence joins TRBV19 and TRBJ2-6; D is perhaps TRBD2 (5 bases). Per germline, CDR1 LNHDA and CDR2 SQIVND (reference sequence). The CDR3 consists of 18 residues. Trimming cost V 5 bases and J 0 bases, with 17 bases left between them. The CDR3 here is CASSATRNTSSGANVLTF. CDR3 nucleotides: TGTGCCAGTAGTGCCACTAGGAACACCAGCTCTGGGGCCAACGTCCTGACTTTC.

The CDR3 protein is CATSRVTTGLDGYTF. Here the CDR3 DNA reads TGTGCCACCAGCAGAGTCACGACAGGTCTGGATGGCTACACCTTC. The gene calls are TRBV15 and TRBJ1-2, with D possibly matching TRBD1 (6 bases). CDR1 is LNHNV and CDR2 is YYDKDF in the germline V gene (reference sequence). Deletions cut 1 base from V and 6 bases from J, with 15 bases between. There are 15 residues in the CDR3.

This chain uses TRBV5-4 with TRBJ1-1; a possible D gene is TRBD1 (6 bases). CDR3 length: 13 residues. V lost 4 bases and J 1 base, leaving 8 bases between the germline ends. CDR1 is SGHNT and CDR2 is YYREEE in the germline V gene (reference sequence). The DNA of the CDR3 is TGTGCCAGCAGCGAGACAGGGAACACTGAAGCTTTCTTT. Its translation is CASSETGNTEAFF.

This clone showed up just a few times. The chain carries TRBV30 and TRBJ1-5, with 10 bases aligning to TRBD1. CDR3 length: 13 amino acids. Germline loops: CDR1 GTSNPN, CDR2 SVGIG (reference sequence). V dropped 5 bases and J dropped 3; count of bases not matched to a gene: 1. CDR3: CAWDRGLNQPQHF. The CDR3 DNA sequence: TGTGCCTGGGACAGGGGGCTCAATCAGCCCCAGCATTTT.

This chain connects TRBV7-6 to TRBJ2-3; TRBD2 is a possible D gene (5 bases). CDR1 SGHVS and CDR2 FNYEAQ come from the germline V gene. CDR3 size: 14 residues. V lost 6 bases and J lost 3, with 13 bases in between. The CDR3 reads CASSPDLSTDTQYF. DNA for the CDR3: TGTGCCAGCAGTCCGGACTTATCTACAGATACGCAGTATTTT.

V is TRBV7-8 and J is TRBJ2-2; possibly TRBD2 for D (7 bases). CDR1 and CDR2 (germline): SGHVS, FQNEAQ. This CDR3 has 15 residues. The germline V and J ends were trimmed by 3 bases and 7 bases, with 15 bases remaining between them. Here the CDR3 reads CASSLGRGQSGELFF. The DNA of the CDR3 is TGTGCCAGCAGCTTGGGGCGGGGGCAGAGCGGGGAGCTGTTTTTT.

The chain combines TRBV9 with TRBJ2-2; TRBD2 matches 7 bases. This CDR3 has 15 residues. Unmatched junction bases numbered 7, after V lost 3 bases and J lost 5 bases. Germline CDR1 and CDR2: SGDLS and YYNGEE. CDR3 DNA sequence: TGTGCCAGCAGCGAGGCCCGGGGGGTTACCGGGGAGCTGTTTTTT. This gives the protein CASSEARGVTGELFF.

The chain employs TRBV10-3 and TRBJ2-2; 8 bases agree with TRBD1. The CDR3 length is 16 residues. V lost 4 bases, J lost 0 bases, and 4 bases stayed unmatched. Germline values: CDR1 ENHRY, CDR2 SYGVKD. The CDR3: CAISGTGNANTGELFF. CDR3 DNA: TGTGCCATCAGTGGGACAGGGAACGCGAACACCGGGGAGCTGTTTTTT.

The chain has TRBV4-1 and TRBJ2-1, with D uncertain. The germline V gene encodes CDR1 MGHRA and CDR2 YSYEKL. The CDR3 has 12 amino acids. V lost 0 bases and J 6 bases, leaving 3 bases between the germline ends. The CDR3 sequence is CASSQDSNEQFF. CDR3 sequence (DNA): TGCGCCAGCAGCCAAGACAGCAATGAGCAGTTCTTC.

CDR3 amino acids: CASSPEGPTYEQYF. The CDR3 bases are TGTGCCAGCAGCCCGGAGGGACCAACCTACGAGCAGTACTTC. This chain uses TRBV5-5 with TRBJ2-7; maybe TRBD2 (6 bases). Germline values: CDR1 SGHKS, CDR2 YYEKEE (reference sequence). CDR3 length: 14 amino acids. Between the trimmed V and J ends, which lost 4 bases and 2 bases, there was a span of 13 bases.

This sequence joins TRBV12-5 and TRBJ1-1; the D gene is possibly TRBD1 (6 bases). There are 13 residues in the CDR3. V lost 2 bases and J lost 10, with 14 bases in between. Per germline, CDR1 LGHNT and CDR2 FRNRAP. CDR3 amino acids: CASGLTSHRVAFF. CDR3 bases: TGTGCTAGTGGTTTGACATCCCACAGGGTAGCTTTCTTT.

This clone has more than one count but fewer than ten. This chain joins TRBV27 and TRBJ2-5; a possible D gene is TRBD1 (6 bases). The germline gives CDR1 MNHEY, CDR2 SMNVEV (reference sequence). Trimming cost V 5 bases and J 4 bases, with 11 bases left between them. The CDR3 consists of 13 residues. This chain's CDR3 is CASSPLGAETQYF. Here the CDR3 DNA reads TGTGCCAGCAGTCCATTGGGGGCAGAGACCCAGTACTTC.

The chain links TRBV2 to TRBJ2-5; 7 bases fit TRBD1. The CDR3 has 12 amino acids. After removal of 6 bases from V and 4 bases from J, the junction contained 2 bases not matched to a gene. Germline CDR1 and CDR2: SNHLY and FYNNEI. The CDR3 coding sequence is TGTGCCAGCAGCGACAGGGTAGAGACCCAGTACTTC. Amino acids: CASSDRVETQYF.

This chain joins TRBV20-1 and TRBJ2-5; tentative D call: TRBD1 (6 bases). V dropped 3 bases and J dropped 4 bases, with 6 bases sitting between them. The CDR3 spans 11 residues. Germline V gives CDR1 DFQATT, CDR2 SNEGSKA (reference sequence). The CDR3 region is CSARTGETQYF. The DNA of the CDR3 is TGCAGTGCTAGGACAGGAGAGACCCAGTACTTC.

V usage is TRBV6-1 and J usage is TRBJ2-5; TRBD2 might be the D (6 bases). The germline CDR1 and CDR2 sequences are MNHNS and SASEGT. V shed 6 bases and J shed 1 base, with 9 bases lying between them. The CDR3 runs 13 residues. The chain's CDR3 is CASSGDFQETQYF. The DNA for the CDR3 is TGTGCCAGCAGCGGGGACTTCCAAGAGACCCAGTACTTC.

This chain uses TRBV5-4 with TRBJ2-3, with D perhaps matching TRBD1 (6 bases). CDR3 length equals 18 residues. Per germline, CDR1 SGHNT and CDR2 YYREEE (reference sequence). The V end lost 4 bases, the J end lost 2 bases, and 23 bases lay between the germline ends. The CDR3 DNA follows: TGTGCCAGCAGCGCGGTGTTGGGCCGGGACAAGGCCACAGATACGCAGTATTTT. Translating it yields CASSAVLGRDKATDTQYF.

V usage is TRBV5-1 and J usage is TRBJ1-2; 10 bases agree with TRBD1. Germline CDR1 SGHRS, CDR2 YFSETQ. The V and J ends lost 0 bases and 14 bases, in that order; junction bases with no gene match: 7. The CDR3 extends over 13 amino acids. The CDR3 nucleotides read TGCGCCAGCAGCTTGGGACAGGGGGCGCGAGAAACCTTC. This encodes CASSLGQGARETF.

The table lists this clone with a few counts. This chain links TRBV7-9 with TRBJ1-1; the D is unclear. V shed 5 bases and J shed 6 bases, with 10 bases lying between them. Germline V CDR1 and CDR2: SEHNR, FQNEAQ (reference sequence). The length of the CDR3 is 12 residues. This CDR3 is CASSLPGPEAFF. In DNA, the CDR3 is TGTGCCAGCAGCCTCCCCGGTCCTGAAGCTTTCTTT.

V gene TRBV7-2 combines with J gene TRBJ2-7; D perhaps matches TRBD1 (6 bases). Germline V gene data show CDR1 as SGHTA and CDR2 as FQGNSA. The CDR3 is made up of 14 amino acids. V was clipped by 0 bases and J by 3 bases, with 9 bases between them. DNA for the CDR3: TGTGCCAGCAGCTTAGCTCCGACAGGCTACGAGCAGTACTTC. It specifies CASSLAPTGYEQYF.

This clone appeared a single time. The V gene is TRBV30, the J gene TRBJ1-1; 9 bases align to TRBD1. V trimming: 2 bases; J trimming: 3 bases; junction bases outside the gene matches: 1. CDR1 GTSNPN and CDR2 SVGIG come from the germline V gene (reference sequence). The CDR3 sequence is 13 residues long. CDR3 in DNA: TGTGCCTGGAGTAGACAGGGGGACACTGAAGCTTTCTTT. It encodes CAWSRQGDTEAFF. Supplemented by reference TRBV30 and TRBJ1-1, the full variable domain reads SQTIHQWPATLVQPVGSPLSLECTVEGTSNPNLYWYRQAAGRGLQLLFYSVGIGQISSEVPQNLSASRPQDRQFILSSKKLLLSDSGFYLCAWSRQGDTEAFFGQGTRLTVV.

This chain joins TRBV10-3 and TRBJ2-2; tentatively, D is TRBD1 (5 bases). The CDR3 covers 12 residues. Germline V gene sequence: CDR1 ENHRY, CDR2 SYGVKD. Trimming pared 7 bases from V and 4 bases from J, leaving 7 bases between. Written as DNA, the CDR3 is TGTGCCATCATTGACAGCACCGGGGAGCTGTTTTTT. Residues: CAIIDSTGELFF.